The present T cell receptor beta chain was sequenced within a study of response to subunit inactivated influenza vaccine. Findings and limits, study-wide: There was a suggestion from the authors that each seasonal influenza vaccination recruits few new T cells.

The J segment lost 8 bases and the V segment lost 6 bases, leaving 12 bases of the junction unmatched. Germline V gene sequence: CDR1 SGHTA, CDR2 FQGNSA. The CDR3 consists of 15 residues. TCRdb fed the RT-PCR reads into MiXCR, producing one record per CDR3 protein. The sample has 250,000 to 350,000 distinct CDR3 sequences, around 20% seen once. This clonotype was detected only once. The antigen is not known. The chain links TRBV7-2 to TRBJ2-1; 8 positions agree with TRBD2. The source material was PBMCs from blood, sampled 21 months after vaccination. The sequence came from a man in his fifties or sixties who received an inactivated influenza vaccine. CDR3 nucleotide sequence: TGTGCCAGCAGATCTAGGCGGGGGGCCGGGTATGAGCAGTTCTTC. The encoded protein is CASRSRRGAGYEQFF.